Given below is one T cell receptor beta chain in context. Its antigen is not identified. This sample is part of a study of molecular identifiers for immune sequencing clone quantification. TCRdb independently ran MiXCR on the PCR reads; one entry per CDR3 protein. The sample has about 500,000 distinct CDR3 sequences, about a fifth seen once. V lost 7 bases to trimming and J lost 4 bases; unmatched junction nucleotides: 6. This CDR3 is built from 14 residues. The germline V gene encodes CDR1 SEHNR and CDR2 FQNEAQ (reference sequence). Study-level points and caveats: In naive cells, clones above 20 RNA copies held under 1% of molecules, whereas in effector cells they held over 97%. Barcode-sharing identical TCR molecules could underestimate highly expanded clone sizes.

The J gene is TRBJ2-1, the V gene TRBV7-9; 8 positions agree with TRBD2. The source of this sequence is a human donor in good health. Some libraries in this study had Jurkat cell RNA spiked in. The sample consisted of naive CD8+ T cells from blood, with Jurkat cell RNA spiked in. Subset defined: FACS-sorted CD8+CD4-CCR7+CD45RA+ naive T cells. The CDR3 nucleotides are TGTGCCAGCAAGGTGGCTAGCGGGTACAATGAGCAGTTCTTC. This sequence encodes CASKVASGYNEQFF.